This note documents a single TCR beta chain sequence. Its antigen remains undetermined. Per-base qualities were not stored, and no clone one base away is much larger. In this study, focal radiation therapy paired with CTLA-4 blockade (ipilimumab) was tested in patients who had chemo-refractory metastatic non-small-cell lung cancer. These data come from a study of radiotherapy plus CTLA-4 blockade in lung cancer (dated by TCRdb to 2017 to 2018). Broadly, across the study: Objective responses occurred in approximately 17% of enrolled patients, and over 30% achieved disease control.

Library method: the immunoSEQ multiplex PCR assay. As stored in TCRdb, this immuneACCESS dataset retains in-frame rearrangements with V and J assigned. A fraction of the clones does not appear; measured against another copy, unresolved V genes explain less than half of the discrepancy, and the remainder lacks a known reason. The sample table holds roughly 77,000 clones, of which roughly 69% were seen once. The ten most abundant clones make up more than 8% of the sample. Results the study describes overall, beyond this receptor: The strongest predictors of response, as reported, were early dynamic changes in blood T cell clones along with a rise in serum interferon-beta after radiation. After treatment with radiotherapy and ipilimumab, TCR clones that came from tumors expanded in the peripheral blood.

Taken from cysteine to phenylalanine, the CDR3 has 16 residues. Only CDR3 DNA is held: 48 bases, read in frame from base 1. CDR1 ENHRY and CDR2 SYGVKD are derived from the germline V gene. V was cut back by 4 bases and J by 1 base, leaving a gap of 17 bases between them. Here the sequenced sample was peripheral blood, taken from a patient treated with radiotherapy plus ipilimumab. The sequence is built from TRBV10-3 and TRBJ2-7; tentative D gene TRBD1, with 5 bases matching. The clonotype comes from a human donor with non-small cell lung cancer whose response to radiotherapy plus ipilimumab could not be evaluated. The CDR3 in this case is CAISGLLQGSSYEQYF. Here is the DNA: TGTGCCATCAGTGGACTCCTGCAGGGATCATCCTACGAGCAGTACTTC.